These 12 T cell receptor beta chains originate from one sample sequenced in a study of T cell changes during pregnancy in multiple sclerosis. The method was immunoSEQ multiplex PCR; TCRdb's version includes in-frame clones alone and lacks a portion of them. The sample lists 22,000 or so clones, approximately 93% occurring once. The sample in question was CD4+ T cells from peripheral blood mononuclear cells, obtained after pregnancy. These receptors were taken from a female donor in good health, enrolled as a control in a pregnancy study.

The chain recombines TRBV30 with TRBJ1-2; possibly TRBD1 for D (6 bases). This CDR3 is 13 amino acids long. Trimming took 2 bases from V and 6 from J, leaving 13 bases between them. Germline V gives CDR1 GTSNPN, CDR2 SVGIG (reference sequence). The CDR3 nucleotides read TGTGCCTGGAGTTCCTCGGGGGGCGATGGCTACACCTTC. This sequence encodes CAWSSSGGDGYTF. Full variable domain (missing parts from reference TRBV30 and TRBJ1-2): SQTIHQWPATLVQPVGSPLSLECTVEGTSNPNLYWYRQAAGRGLQLLFYSVGIGQISSEVPQNLSASRPQDRQFILSSKKLLLSDSGFYLCAWSSSGGDGYTFGSGTRLTVV.

V and J are TRBV6-1 and TRBJ1-6, with 8 positions matching TRBD1. The CDR3 has 16 amino acids. CDR1 is MNHNS and CDR2 is SASEGT in the germline V gene. Trimming at V came to 2 bases and at J to 4 bases, leaving 4 bases not matched to a gene. CDR3 sequence: CASSESGQAYNSPLHF. CDR3 DNA: TGTGCCAGCAGTGAATCGGGACAGGCTTATAATTCACCCCTCCACTTT.

The chain is built from TRBV6-1 and TRBJ1-2; 10 nucleotides match TRBD1. Germline CDR1 MNHNS, CDR2 SASEGT. V gave up 3 bases and J gave up 7 bases; unmatched junction bases: 5. CDR3 length: 14 amino acids. The CDR3 spells CASSEGQGPRGYTF. In nucleotides, the CDR3 is TGTGCCAGCAGTGAGGGACAGGGGCCGCGTGGCTACACCTTC.

This clone was recorded only once. The chain links TRBV7-2 to TRBJ2-2; no definite D call. The CDR3 runs 13 residues. V was shortened by 5 bases and J by 3 bases, with 7 bases between the two germline ends. Per germline, CDR1 SGHTA and CDR2 FQGNSA. The CDR3 region is CASSRRDTGELFF. CDR3 sequence (DNA): TGTGCCAGCAGCCGTCGGGACACCGGGGAGCTGTTTTTT.

The chain links TRBV29-1 to TRBJ2-2; 11 bases are shared with TRBD2. This CDR3 is built from 15 residues. Trimming at V came to 5 bases and at J to 3 bases, leaving 5 bases not matched to a gene. Germline CDR1 SQVTM, CDR2 ANQGSEA. This CDR3 reads CSVSSLAGDTGELFF. The CDR3 bases are TGCAGCGTTTCCTCACTAGCGGGAGACACCGGGGAGCTGTTTTTT.

The V call is TRBV4-1, the J call TRBJ1-2; D unresolved. From germline, CDR1 is MGHRA and CDR2 YSYEKL. This CDR3 is built from 17 residues. The V end was cut by 1 base, the J end by 3 bases, with 18 bases between. The CDR3 sequence is CASSQGALRRSDYGYTF. The CDR3 region has the DNA TGCGCCAGCAGCCAAGGGGCGCTTAGACGGTCTGACTATGGCTACACCTTC.

The chain couples TRBV28 to TRBJ2-1, with TRBD1 as a possible D gene (6 bases). Germline values: CDR1 MDHEN, CDR2 SYDVKM. CDR3 length: 20 residues. The V gene lost 3 bases and the J gene lost 0 bases, with 24 bases spanning the gap. CDR3 protein: CASSFNPYTGIGPSYNEQFF. CDR3 in DNA: TGTGCCAGCAGTTTTAACCCCTACACAGGGATCGGTCCCTCCTACAATGAGCAGTTCTTC.

The J gene is TRBJ1-2, the V gene TRBV19, with 8 bases lining up with TRBD1. The CDR3 extends over 16 amino acids. Germline V lookup: CDR1 LNHDA, CDR2 SQIVND (reference sequence). After removal of 4 bases from V and 4 bases from J, the junction contained 11 bases not matched to a gene. The CDR3 nucleotides read TGTGCCAGTAGTAAGGACAGGGAGGGTTTCGGCTATGGCTACACCTTC. This gives the protein CASSKDREGFGYGYTF. The full variable domain, its missing parts supplied by reference TRBV19 and TRBJ1-2, is DGGITQSPKYLFRKEGQNVTLSCEQNLNHDAMYWYRQDPGQGLRLIYYSQIVNDFQKGDIAEGYSVSREKKESFPLTVTSAQKNPTAFYLCASSKDREGFGYGYTFGSGTRLTVV.

The chain carries TRBV27 and TRBJ2-1, with TRBD2 identical over 9 bases. The CDR3 runs to 17 residues. Germline trimming cut 6 bases from V and 6 bases from J; bases unmatched to any gene: 15. Germline V CDR1 and CDR2: MNHEY, SMNVEV (reference sequence). The CDR3 loop is CASRRGGAGGEFNEQFF. Here the CDR3 DNA reads TGTGCCAGCAGGCGGGGGGGCGCGGGAGGGGAGTTCAATGAGCAGTTCTTC.

The rearrangement joins TRBV29-1 to TRBJ2-7; D perhaps matches TRBD2 (6 bases). Germline V gene lookup returns CDR1 SQVTM and CDR2 ANQGSEA. With 2 bases removed from V and 3 bases from J, the gap between germline ends came to 17 bases. The CDR3 covers 15 residues. The CDR3 DNA follows: TGCAGCGTTGAATGGGGGTCGGGACTGAACTACGAGCAGTACTTC. Residues: CSVEWGSGLNYEQYF.

V usage is TRBV7-3 and J usage is TRBJ1-1; D gene uncertain. The V gene's germline CDR1 is SGHTA and CDR2 FQGTGA. With 3 bases removed from V and 0 bases from J, the gap between germline ends came to 5 bases. This CDR3 has 13 residues. CDR3 nucleotide sequence: TGTGCCAGCAGCTTCAATGTGAACACTGAAGCTTTCTTT. Amino acid sequence: CASSFNVNTEAFF.

The chain carries TRBV19 and TRBJ1-2, with D tentatively TRBD1 (6 bases). The V end was cut by 6 bases, the J end by 3 bases, with 11 bases between. The CDR3 covers 13 residues. Germline CDR1 and CDR2: LNHDA and SQIVND (reference sequence). CDR3 sequence reads: CASRARGDYGYTF. CDR3 sequence (DNA): TGTGCCAGTAGGGCCAGGGGCGACTATGGCTACACCTTC.